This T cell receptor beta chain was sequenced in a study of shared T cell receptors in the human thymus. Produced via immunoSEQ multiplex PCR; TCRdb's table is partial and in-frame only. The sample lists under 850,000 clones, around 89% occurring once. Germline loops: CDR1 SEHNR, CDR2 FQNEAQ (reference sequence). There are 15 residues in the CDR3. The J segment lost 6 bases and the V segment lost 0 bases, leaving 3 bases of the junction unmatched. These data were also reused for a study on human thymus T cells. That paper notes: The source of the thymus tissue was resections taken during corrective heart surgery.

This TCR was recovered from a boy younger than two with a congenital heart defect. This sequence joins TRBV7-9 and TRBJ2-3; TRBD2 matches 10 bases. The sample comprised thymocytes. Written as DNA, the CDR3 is TGTGCCAGCAGCTTAGCCCCGGGACTAGCGGATACGCAGTATTTT. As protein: CASSLAPGLADTQYF.